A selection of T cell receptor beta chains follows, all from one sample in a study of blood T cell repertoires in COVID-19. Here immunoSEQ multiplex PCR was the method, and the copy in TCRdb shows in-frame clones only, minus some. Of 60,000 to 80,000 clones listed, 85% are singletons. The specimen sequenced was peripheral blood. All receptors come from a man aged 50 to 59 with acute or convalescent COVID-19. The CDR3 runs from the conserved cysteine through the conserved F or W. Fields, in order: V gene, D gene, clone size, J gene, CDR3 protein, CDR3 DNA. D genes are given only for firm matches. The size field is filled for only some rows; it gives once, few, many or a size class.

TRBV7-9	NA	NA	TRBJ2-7	CASSSRSSVTYEQYF	TGTGCCAGCAGCTCCCGGTCTAGCGTCACCTACGAGCAGTACTTC
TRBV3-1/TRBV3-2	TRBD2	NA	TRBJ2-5	CASSQADSGETQYF	TGTGCCAGCAGCCAGGCTGATAGCGGGGAGACCCAGTACTTC
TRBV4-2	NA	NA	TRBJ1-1	CASSQVGGYGAEAFF	TGTGCCAGCAGCCAAGTTGGCGGGTATGGCGCTGAAGCTTTCTTT
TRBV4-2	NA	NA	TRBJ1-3	CASSQEGHRSSGNTIYF	TGTGCCAGCAGCCAAGAAGGACACCGCAGCTCTGGAAACACCATATATTTT
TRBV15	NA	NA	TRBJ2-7	CATSMGGSSYEQYF	TGTGCCACCAGTATGGGGGGAAGCTCCTACGAGCAGTACTTC
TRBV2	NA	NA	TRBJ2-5	CASNIQGRQETQYF	TGTGCCAGCAATATCCAGGGTCGGCAAGAGACCCAGTACTTC
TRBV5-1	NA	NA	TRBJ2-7	CASSSQASSHEQYF	TGCGCCAGCAGCTCTCAGGCTAGCTCCCACGAGCAGTACTTC
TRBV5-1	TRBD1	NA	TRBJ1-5	CASSLEGQHNQPQHF	TGCGCCAGCAGCTTGGAGGGACAGCACAATCAGCCCCAGCATTTT
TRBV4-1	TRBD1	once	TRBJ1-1	CASSQTVAGTGESQAFF	TGCGCCAGCAGCCAGACGGTGGCCGGGACAGGGGAAAGTCAAGCTTTCTTT
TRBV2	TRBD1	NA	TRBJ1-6	CASSKNKGQGGLLYNSPLHF	TGTGCCAGCAGTAAAAACAAGGGACAGGGTGGCCTCCTTTATAATTCACCCCTCCACTTT
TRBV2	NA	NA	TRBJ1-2	CASDMLRGNYGYTF	TGTGCCAGCGACATGCTTAGGGGGAACTATGGCTACACCTTC
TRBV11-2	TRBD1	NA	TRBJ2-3	CASSSAGDRGPDTQYF	TGTGCCAGCAGCTCGGCCGGGGACAGGGGGCCAGATACGCAGTATTTT
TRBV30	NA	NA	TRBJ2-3	CAWSSATGAMTDTQYF	TGTGCCTGGAGTAGCGCTACTGGCGCTATGACGGATACGCAGTATTTT
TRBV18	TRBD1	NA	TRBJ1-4	CASSLRTGATNEKLFF	TGTGCCAGCTCACTCAGGACAGGGGCGACTAATGAAAAACTGTTTTTT
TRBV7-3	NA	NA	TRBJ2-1	CASSLLGGPYNEQFF	TGTGCCAGCAGCTTACTCGGGGGGCCCTACAATGAGCAGTTCTTC
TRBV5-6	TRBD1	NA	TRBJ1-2	CASSYTGVGGYTF	TGTGCCAGCAGCTACACAGGGGTCGGTGGCTACACCTTC
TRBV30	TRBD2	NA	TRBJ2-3	CAWSLATSGTDTQYF	TGTGCCTGGAGTCTAGCTACTAGCGGCACAGATACGCAGTATTTT
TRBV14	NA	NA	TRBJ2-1	CASSQDGGPRNEQFF	TGTGCCAGCAGCCAAGATGGGGGCCCCCGGAATGAGCAGTTCTTC
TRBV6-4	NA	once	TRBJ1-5	CASSAGASNQPQHF	TGTGCCAGCAGTGCAGGGGCTAGCAATCAGCCCCAGCATTTT
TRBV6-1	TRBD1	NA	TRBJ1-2	CASSEYRGSNYGYTF	TGTGCCAGCAGTGAATACAGGGGATCTAACTATGGCTACACCTTC
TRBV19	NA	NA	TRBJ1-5	CASSIRTDSNQPQHF	TGTGCCAGTAGTATTAGGACAGATAGCAATCAGCCCCAGCATTTT
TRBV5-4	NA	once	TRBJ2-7	CASSSRQDSYEQYF	TGTGCCAGCAGCTCAAGACAGGACTCCTACGAGCAGTACTTC
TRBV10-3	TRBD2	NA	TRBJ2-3	CAISAGGAVDTQYF	TGTGCCATCAGTGCCGGGGGGGCGGTAGATACGCAGTATTTT
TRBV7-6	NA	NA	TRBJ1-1	CASSSNWYTEAFF	TGTGCCAGCAGCTCGAACTGGTACACTGAAGCTTTCTTT
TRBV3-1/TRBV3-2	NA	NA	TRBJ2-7	CASSQNRGGEQYF	TGTGCCAGCAGCCAAAACAGGGGGGGCGAGCAGTACTTC
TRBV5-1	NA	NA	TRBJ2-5	CASSLSPRDQGLETQYF	TGCGCCAGCAGCTTGAGTCCGCGGGATCAGGGCCTAGAGACCCAGTACTTC
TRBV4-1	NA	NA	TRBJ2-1	CASSQVGSSYNEQFF	TGCGCCAGCAGCCAAGTGGGGAGCTCCTACAATGAGCAGTTCTTC
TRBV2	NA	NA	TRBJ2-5	CASSEPDYQETQYF	TGTGCCAGCAGTGAACCCGACTACCAAGAGACCCAGTACTTC
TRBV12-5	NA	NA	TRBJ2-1	CASGPGGALLYNEQFF	TGTGCTAGTGGTCCTGGCGGGGCTCTGCTATACAATGAGCAGTTCTTC
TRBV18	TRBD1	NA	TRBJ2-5	CASSPRQGEETQYF	TGTGCCAGCTCACCGAGACAGGGGGAAGAGACCCAGTACTTC
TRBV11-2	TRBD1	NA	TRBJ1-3	CASSSMGQLTIYF	TGTGCCAGCAGCTCAATGGGACAGTTGACCATATATTTT
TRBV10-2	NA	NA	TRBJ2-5	CASSESLSGEYQETQYF	TGCGCCAGCAGTGAGTCTCTCAGCGGCGAGTACCAAGAGACCCAGTACTTC
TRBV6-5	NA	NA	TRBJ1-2	CASTMTGNYGYTF	TGTGCCAGCACCATGACAGGCAACTATGGCTACACCTTC
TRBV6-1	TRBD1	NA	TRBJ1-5	CASSERGTGGSPQHF	TGTGCCAGCAGTGAAAGGGGGACAGGAGGTTCGCCCCAGCATTTT
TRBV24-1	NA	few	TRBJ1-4	CATSDPRGGSEKLFF	TGTGCCACCAGTGATCCTCGTGGAGGGAGTGAAAAACTGTTTTTT
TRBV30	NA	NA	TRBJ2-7	CAWSSAYEQYF	TGTGCATGGTCCAGCGCCTACGAGCAGTACTTC
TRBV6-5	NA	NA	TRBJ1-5	CASNRESNQPQHF	TGTGCCAGCAACCGGGAAAGCAATCAGCCCCAGCATTTT
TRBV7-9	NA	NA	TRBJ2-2	CASSLVDWDGELFF	TGTGCCAGCAGCTTAGTGGACTGGGACGGGGAGCTGTTTTTT
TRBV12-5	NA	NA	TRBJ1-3	CASGLGGGAGNTIYF	TGTGCTAGTGGCCTTGGCGGGGGCGCAGGAAACACCATATATTTT
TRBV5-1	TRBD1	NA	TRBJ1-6	CASSLQGESPLHF	TGCGCCAGCAGCTTACAGGGGGAATCACCCCTCCACTTT
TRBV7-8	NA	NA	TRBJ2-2	CASSSITGSQGTGELFF	TGTGCCAGCAGCTCCATAACAGGGAGTCAGGGCACCGGGGAGCTGTTTTTT
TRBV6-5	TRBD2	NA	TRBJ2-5	CASRIGGNLGETQYF	TGTGCCAGCAGAATCGGGGGGAACCTAGGGGAGACCCAGTACTTC
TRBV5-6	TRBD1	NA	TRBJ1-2	CASRGGLGQANSNYGYTF	TGTGCCAGCAGAGGGGGATTGGGACAGGCGAACAGTAACTATGGCTACACCTTC
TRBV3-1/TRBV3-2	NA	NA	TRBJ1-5	CASSPRRGRDNQPQHF	TGTGCCAGCAGCCCTCGGAGGGGCAGGGACAATCAGCCCCAGCATTTT
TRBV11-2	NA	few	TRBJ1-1	CASSFKQGEAFF	TGTGCCAGCAGCTTCAAACAGGGTGAAGCTTTCTTT
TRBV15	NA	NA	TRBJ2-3	CATSDSATDTQYF	TGTGCCACCAGCGACAGCGCCACAGATACGCAGTATTTT
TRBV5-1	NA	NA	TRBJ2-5	CASSSQGTQYF	TGCGCCAGCAGCTCCCAGGGGACCCAGTACTTC
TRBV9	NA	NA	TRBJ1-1	CASSGDMNTEAFF	TGTGCCAGCAGCGGGGACATGAACACTGAAGCTTTCTTT
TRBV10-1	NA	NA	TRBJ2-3	CASSELTEGDTQYF	TGCGCCAGCAGTGAACTTACGGAGGGAGATACGCAGTATTTT
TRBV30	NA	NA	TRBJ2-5	CAWSVPLTGPQETQYF	TGTGCCTGGAGTGTACCCCTCACAGGACCCCAAGAGACCCAGTACTTC
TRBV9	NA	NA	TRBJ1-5	CASSGADSNQPQHF	TGTGCCAGCAGCGGAGCGGATAGCAATCAGCCCCAGCATTTT
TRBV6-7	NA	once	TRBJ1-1	CASSYTANTEAFF	TGTGCCAGCAGTTACACTGCTAACACTGAAGCTTTCTTT
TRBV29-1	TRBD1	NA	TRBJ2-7	CSAVPGQGVPEQYF	TGCAGCGCCGTACCGGGACAGGGGGTCCCCGAGCAGTACTTC
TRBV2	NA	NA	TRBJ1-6	CASSPLDTNSPLHF	TGTGCCAGCAGCCCTCTGGACACTAATTCACCCCTCCACTTT
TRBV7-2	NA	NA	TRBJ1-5	CASSWGRGSNQPQHF	TGTGCCAGCAGCTGGGGACGGGGGAGCAATCAGCCCCAGCATTTT
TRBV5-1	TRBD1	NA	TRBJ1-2	CASSPGGQVRTSTGYTF	TGCGCCAGCAGCCCCGGAGGACAGGTTAGGACCTCGACCGGCTACACCTTC
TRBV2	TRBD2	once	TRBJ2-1	CASSVPASGGYSYEQFF	TGTGCCAGCAGTGTTCCGGCTAGCGGGGGGTATAGCTATGAGCAGTTCTTC
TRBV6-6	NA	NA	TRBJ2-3	CASSYTGSGTDTQYF	TGTGCCAGCAGTTACACGGGTTCTGGCACAGATACGCAGTATTTT
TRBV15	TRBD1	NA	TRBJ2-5	CATSLTGDKETQYF	TGTGCCACCAGCCTAACAGGGGACAAAGAGACCCAGTACTTC